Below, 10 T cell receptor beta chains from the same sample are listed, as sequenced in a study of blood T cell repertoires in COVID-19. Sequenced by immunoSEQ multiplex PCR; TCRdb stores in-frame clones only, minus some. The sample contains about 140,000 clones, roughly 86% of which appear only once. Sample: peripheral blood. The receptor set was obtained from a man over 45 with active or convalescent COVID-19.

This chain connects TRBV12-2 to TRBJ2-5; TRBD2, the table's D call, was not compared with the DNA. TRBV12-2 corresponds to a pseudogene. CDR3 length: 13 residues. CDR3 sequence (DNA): TGTGCAAGTCGCTGGCGGGGGGAAGAGACCCAGTACTTC. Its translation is CASRWRGEETQYF.

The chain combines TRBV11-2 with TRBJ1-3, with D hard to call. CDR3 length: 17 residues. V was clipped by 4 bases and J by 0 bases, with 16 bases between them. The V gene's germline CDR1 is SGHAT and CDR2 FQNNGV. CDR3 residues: CASSSALRRSSGNTIYF. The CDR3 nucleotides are TGTGCCAGCAGCTCGGCCCTTCGTCGGAGCTCTGGAAACACCATATATTTT.

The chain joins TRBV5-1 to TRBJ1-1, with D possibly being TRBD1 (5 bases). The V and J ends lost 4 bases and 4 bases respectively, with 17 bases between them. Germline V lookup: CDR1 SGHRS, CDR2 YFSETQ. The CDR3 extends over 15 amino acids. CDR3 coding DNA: TGCGCCAGCAGCCCTCCACAGGCGGGAGGCACTGAAGCTTTCTTT. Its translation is CASSPPQAGGTEAFF.

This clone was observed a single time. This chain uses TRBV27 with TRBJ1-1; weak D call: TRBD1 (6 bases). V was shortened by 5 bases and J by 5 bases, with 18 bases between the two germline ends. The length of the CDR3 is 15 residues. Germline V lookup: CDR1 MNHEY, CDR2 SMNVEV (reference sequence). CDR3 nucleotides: TGTGCCAGCAGTGCAACACAGGGACGTACTACTGAAGCTTTCTTT. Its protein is CASSATQGRTTEAFF.

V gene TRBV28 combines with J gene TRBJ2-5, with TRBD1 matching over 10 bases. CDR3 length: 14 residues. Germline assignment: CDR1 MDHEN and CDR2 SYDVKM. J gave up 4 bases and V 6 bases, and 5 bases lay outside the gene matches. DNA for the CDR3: TGTGCCAGCAGGGGGACAGGGGATCGAGAGACCCAGTACTTC. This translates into CASRGTGDRETQYF.

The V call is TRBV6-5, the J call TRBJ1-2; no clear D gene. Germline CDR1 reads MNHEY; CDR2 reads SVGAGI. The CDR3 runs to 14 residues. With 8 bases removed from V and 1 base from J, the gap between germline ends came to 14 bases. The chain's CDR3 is CASHTRGLNYGYTF. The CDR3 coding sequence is TGTGCCAGCCATACTAGAGGGCTTAACTATGGCTACACCTTC.

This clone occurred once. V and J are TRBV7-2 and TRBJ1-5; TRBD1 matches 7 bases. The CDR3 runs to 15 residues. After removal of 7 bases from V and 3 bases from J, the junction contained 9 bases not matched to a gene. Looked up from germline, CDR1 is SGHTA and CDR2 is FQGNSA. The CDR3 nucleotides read TGTGCCAGCACCGTAGACAGGGCCGCCAATCAGCCCCAGCATTTT. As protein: CASTVDRAANQPQHF.

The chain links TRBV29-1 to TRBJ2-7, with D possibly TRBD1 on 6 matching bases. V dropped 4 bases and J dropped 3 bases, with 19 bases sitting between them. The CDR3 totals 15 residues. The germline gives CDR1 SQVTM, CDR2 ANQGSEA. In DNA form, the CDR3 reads TGCAGCGTTGCAGGGGAAACAGGGTCAGTCTACGAGCAGTACTTC. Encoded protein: CSVAGETGSVYEQYF.

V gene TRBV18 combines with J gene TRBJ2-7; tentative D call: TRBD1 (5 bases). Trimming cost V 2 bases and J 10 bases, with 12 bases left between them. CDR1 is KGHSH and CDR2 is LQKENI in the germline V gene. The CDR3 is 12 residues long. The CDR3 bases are TGTGCCAGCTCACCAGGGGCCCAGGAACAGTACTTC. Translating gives CASSPGAQEQYF.

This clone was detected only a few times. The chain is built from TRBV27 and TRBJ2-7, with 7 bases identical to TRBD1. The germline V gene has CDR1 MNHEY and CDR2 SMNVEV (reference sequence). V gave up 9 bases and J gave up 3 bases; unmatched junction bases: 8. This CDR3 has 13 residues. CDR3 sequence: CASTPGQNYEQYF. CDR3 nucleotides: TGTGCCAGTACGCCGGGACAGAACTACGAGCAGTACTTC.